A selection of T cell receptor beta chains follows, all from one sample in a study of CD8 T cells in ankylosing spondylitis. TCRdb fed the 5' RACE reads into MiXCR, producing one record per CDR3 protein. The sample lists about 130,000 distinct CDR3 sequences, about 7% occurring once. Input material: blood, either unsorted or a sorted T cell fraction (not recorded which). The receptor set was obtained from a male donor with ankylosing spondylitis or in good health (not recorded which). Each CDR3 is given with its conserved first and last residue. The D gene is left open where the match is weak. Size is stated for part of the rows, as once, few or many counts, or as a class when the clone is expanded.

>TRBV7-6|many|-|TRBJ2-3
CASSLFPDSTDTQYF
TGTGCCAGCAGCTTATTCCCGGACAGTACAGATACGCAGTATTTT
>TRBV29-1|many|-|TRBJ1-4
CSVEIQGMKPKLFF
TGCAGCGTGGAGATACAGGGTATGAAGCCAAAACTGTTTTTT
>TRBV5-5|many|-|TRBJ2-7
CASSLALGNSYEQYF
TGTGCCAGCAGCTTGGCCCTCGGCAACTCCTACGAGCAGTACTTC
>TRBV5-1|many|-|TRBJ2-3
CASSLGPTDTQYF
TGCGCCAGCAGCTTGGGGCCCACAGATACGCAGTATTTT
>TRBV25-1|many|-|TRBJ2-1
CASRGHWGYNEQFF
TGTGCCAGTCGGGGACACTGGGGATACAATGAGCAGTTCTTC
>TRBV7-2|many|-|TRBJ2-1
CASSYTRGPYDEQFF
TGTGCCAGCAGCTACACCCGGGGACCCTACGATGAGCAGTTCTTC
>TRBV19|-|TRBD2|TRBJ2-1
CASSIVAGGPNEQFF
TGTGCCAGTAGTATCGTAGCGGGAGGGCCAAATGAGCAGTTCTTC
>TRBV7-2|many|-|TRBJ2-1
CASSPEAAYNEQFF
TGTGCCAGCAGTCCTGAAGCGGCCTACAATGAGCAGTTCTTC
>TRBV20-1|many|-|TRBJ2-3
CSAREAGTDTQYF
TGCAGTGCTAGAGAAGCAGGGACAGATACGCAGTATTTT
>TRBV29-1|many|TRBD1|TRBJ2-7
CSVGTGDSSEQYF
TGCAGCGTAGGGACAGGCGACTCTTCCGAGCAGTACTTC
>TRBV12-3/TRBV12-4|many|-|TRBJ1-4
CASSFGGVGEKLFF
TGTGCCAGCAGTTTCGGGGGAGTGGGGGAAAAACTGTTTTTT
>TRBV29-1|many|-|TRBJ2-2
CSVESRLRSNTGELFF
TGCAGCGTTGAGAGCAGGTTAAGGTCGAACACCGGGGAGCTGTTTTTT
>TRBV7-9|many|TRBD2|TRBJ2-1
CASSPGGLGHNEQFF
TGTGCCAGCAGCCCGGGGGGACTAGGACACAATGAGCAGTTCTTC
>TRBV28|many|TRBD1|TRBJ1-5
CASYTKGAGNQPQHF
TGTGCCAGCTATACCAAGGGGGCAGGCAATCAGCCCCAGCATTTT
>TRBV5-1|many|-|TRBJ1-1
CASSSGEMNTEAFF
TGCGCCAGCAGCTCCGGTGAAATGAACACTGAAGCTTTCTTT
>TRBV5-1|many|-|TRBJ1-2
CASSLAGSVGDGYTF
TGCGCCAGCAGCTTGGCCGGGAGTGTGGGGGATGGCTACACCTTC
>TRBV7-2|many|-|TRBJ2-3
CASSPSPAPSDTQYF
TGTGCCAGCAGCCCCTCTCCGGCGCCTTCAGATACGCAGTATTTT
>TRBV6-1|many|-|TRBJ2-2
CASSDRITNTGELFF
TGTGCCAGCAGCGACAGGATAACGAACACCGGGGAGCTGTTTTTT
>TRBV29-1|many|TRBD2|TRBJ2-7
CSVVLRSGRASYEQYF
TGCAGCGTTGTACTAAGAAGCGGGAGGGCCTCCTACGAGCAGTACTTC
>TRBV12-3/TRBV12-4|many|TRBD1|TRBJ2-7
CASSFSEGAYEQYF
TGTGCCAGCAGTTTTTCTGAGGGGGCATACGAGCAGTACTTC
>TRBV29-1|many|-|TRBJ1-5
CSVEIQPQHF
TGCAGCGTTGAAATCCAGCCCCAGCATTTT
>TRBV5-1|many|TRBD2|TRBJ2-1
CASRRLAGSSYNEQFF
TGCGCCAGTCGTAGGCTAGCGGGTAGCTCCTACAATGAGCAGTTCTTC
>TRBV18|many|-|TRBJ2-7
CASSQIDEQYF
TGTGCCAGCTCACAGATCGACGAGCAGTACTTC
>TRBV20-1|many|TRBD2|TRBJ2-7
CSARDSRGRALREQYF
TGCAGTGCTAGAGATTCGCGCGGGAGGGCCCTCCGCGAGCAGTACTTC
>TRBV4-1|many|TRBD1|TRBJ1-1
CASSQDRGQGRTEAFF
TGCGCCAGCAGCCAAGATCGGGGACAGGGGAGAACTGAAGCTTTCTTT